The 20 T cell receptor beta chains reported below all come from one sample, sequenced in a study of T cells in Graves' hyperthyroidism and ophthalmopathy. Amplified TCR beta CDR3 regions derived from RNA transcripts. The primer set for the first-round RT-PCR of the TCR CDR3 was HTBI. TCRdb processed the multiplex PCR reads anew with MiXCR; each CDR3 protein has one entry. This table holds more than 350,000 distinct CDR3 sequences, roughly a sixth found once. The sample was blood. Receptor source: a woman in her thirties with Graves' hyperthyroidism that later progressed to Graves' ophthalmopathy.

The chain uses TRBV29-1 and TRBJ1-4, with a weak D call TRBD1 (5 bases). This CDR3 is built from 13 residues. Germline V CDR1 and CDR2: SQVTM, ANQGSEA. The germline V and J ends were trimmed by 6 bases and 8 bases, with 16 bases remaining between them. The CDR3 nucleotides read TGCAGCGTCGGAGGGGATGTAGACGAAAAACTGTTTTTT. Residues: CSVGGDVDEKLFF. Complete variable domain (other parts from reference TRBV29-1 and TRBJ1-4): SAVISQKPSRDICQRGTSLTIQCQVDSQVTMMFWYRQQPGQSLTLIATANQGSEATYESGFVIDKFPISRPNLTFSTLTVSNMSPEDSSIYLCSVGGDVDEKLFFGSGTQLSVL.

This clonotype was seen a handful of times. J is TRBJ1-5 and V is TRBV7-9; a possible D gene is TRBD1 (5 bases). The CDR3 is 13 residues long. Germline V gives CDR1 SEHNR, CDR2 FQNEAQ (reference sequence). V lost 5 bases and J lost 6, with 11 bases in between. The CDR3 DNA is TGTGCCAGCAGCCATTCTGACAGTCAGCCCCAGCATTTT. This codes for CASSHSDSQPQHF.

This clonotype was counted between two and nine times. The chain couples TRBV5-1 to TRBJ1-1, with D unresolved. The CDR3 is 14 residues long. From germline, CDR1 is SGHRS and CDR2 YFSETQ. V lost 1 base and J lost 1, with 8 bases in between. The CDR3 reads CASSLNAANTEAFF. Written as DNA, the CDR3 is TGCGCCAGCAGCTTGAATGCAGCGAACACTGAAGCTTTCTTT.

This clonotype was seen many times. This chain joins TRBV6-1 and TRBJ1-2, with 7 nucleotides matching TRBD1. CDR1 is MNHNS, CDR2 SASEGT, per germline. Germline trimming cut 5 bases from V and 4 bases from J; bases unmatched to any gene: 7. CDR3 length equals 14 residues. As DNA, the CDR3 is TGTGCCAGCAGTAGACAGGGAGGGGGCTATGGCTACACCTTC. It yields the protein CASSRQGGGYGYTF.

This clonotype has a count of ten or more. The V gene is TRBV6-1, the J gene TRBJ2-2, with 8 bases aligning to TRBD1. With V trimmed by 6 bases and J by 6 bases, 6 bases remained unmatched. The CDR3 loop spans 14 amino acids. Germline V gene sequence: CDR1 MNHNS, CDR2 SASEGT. CDR3 region: CASSRTGKAGELFF. The DNA of the CDR3 is TGTGCCAGCAGCAGGACAGGGAAGGCCGGGGAGCTGTTTTTT.

The V call is TRBV9, the J call TRBJ2-1; 7 bases line up with TRBD2. The CDR3 contains 15 residues. V lost 5 bases, J lost 5 bases, and 10 bases stayed unmatched. In germline, CDR1 is SGDLS, CDR2 YYNGEE. In nucleotides, the CDR3 is TGTGCCAGCAGACTCAGCGGGGCCGCCCACAATGAGCAGTTCTTC. This translates into CASRLSGAAHNEQFF.

This clonotype was detected many times. V and J are TRBV5-1 and TRBJ1-1, with D possibly TRBD1 on 5 matching bases. The CDR3 loop spans 13 amino acids. Germline CDR1 is SGHRS and CDR2 is YFSETQ. V lost 1 base and J 6 bases, leaving 10 bases between the germline ends. The CDR3 nucleotides are TGCGCCAGCAGCTTGTCCGGGGACCCTGAAGCTTTCTTT. Encoded protein: CASSLSGDPEAFF.

Comment on this clonotype: This is likely a read error, given that the CDR3 carries no conserved phenylalanine or tryptophan at its end. This chain connects TRBV7-9 to TRBJ2-3, with D perhaps matching TRBD1 (6 bases). CDR1 is SEHNR, CDR2 FQNEAQ, per germline (reference sequence). CDR3 length: 14 amino acids. With 2 bases removed from V and 0 bases from J, the gap between germline ends came to 6 bases. CDR3: CASSLTGSTDTQYS. The CDR3 DNA follows: TGTGCCAGCAGCTTAACAGGGAGCACAGATACGCAGTATTCT.

This clonotype showed up many times. This chain joins TRBV4-1 and TRBJ2-1, with 13 bases matching TRBD2. There are 19 residues in the CDR3. Germline CDR1 reads MGHRA; CDR2 reads YSYEKL. V lost 8 bases and J lost 0; bases outside the gene matches: 13. The CDR3, as DNA: TGCGCCAGCTCCCAGTTCGGACTAGCGGGGGAGAGCTCCTACAATGAGCAGTTCTTC. Translation gives CASSQFGLAGESSYNEQFF.

The table lists this clonotype with a few counts. The junction departs from the called germline gene at one end, perhaps through a read error. This sequence joins TRBV2 and TRBJ1-4; no clear D gene. CDR1 is SNHLY and CDR2 is FYNNEI in the germline V gene. The length of the CDR3 is 15 residues. The CDR3 loop is CASSEVQATNEELFF. In DNA, the CDR3 is TGTGCCAGCAGTGAAGTCCAGGCAACTAATGAAGAACTGTTTTTT.

This clonotype occurred many times. As DNA, the CDR3 is TGCAGCGTTGAATCCAGGGGGATCCAGACTGGCTACACCTTC. Translated: CSVESRGIQTGYTF. This sequence joins TRBV29-1 and TRBJ1-2; TRBD1 matches at 7 bases. This CDR3 spans 14 amino acids. V was pared by 2 bases and J by 7 bases, with 10 bases of the junction left unmatched. Looked up from germline, CDR1 is SQVTM and CDR2 is ANQGSEA. The full variable domain, in which reference TRBV29-1 and TRBJ1-2 provide the parts outside the CDR3, is SAVISQKPSRDICQRGTSLTIQCQVDSQVTMMFWYRQQPGQSLTLIATANQGSEATYESGFVIDKFPISRPNLTFSTLTVSNMSPEDSSIYLCSVESRGIQTGYTFGSGTRLTVV.

The chain carries TRBV4-1 and TRBJ1-2; weak D call: TRBD1 (6 bases). The CDR3 has 15 residues. Trimming left V 0 bases short and J 7 bases short, with 15 bases between. CDR1 and CDR2 from the germline V gene are MGHRA and YSYEKL. This CDR3 is CASSQESTGLAGYTF. The CDR3 region has the DNA TGCGCCAGCAGCCAAGAGAGTACAGGGCTAGCTGGCTACACCTTC.

This clonotype was seen ten or more times. V usage is TRBV2 and J usage is TRBJ1-1, with no clear D. V was shortened by 3 bases and J by 0 bases, with 14 bases between the two germline ends. This CDR3 is 16 amino acids long. From germline, CDR1 is SNHLY and CDR2 FYNNEI. The CDR3 DNA sequence: TGTGCCAGCAGTGACCGTTCGGGCGGTGTGAACACTGAAGCTTTCTTT. It encodes CASSDRSGGVNTEAFF. Full variable domain (remainder filled in from reference TRBV2 and TRBJ1-1): EPEVTQTPSHQVTQMGQEVILRCVPISNHLYFYWYRQILGQKVEFLVSFYNNEISEKSEIFDDQFSVERPDGSNFTLKIRSTKLEDSAMYFCASSDRSGGVNTEAFFGQGTRLTVV.

The chain links TRBV7-9 to TRBJ2-7; no reliable D call. Trimming pared 5 bases from V and 2 bases from J, leaving 10 bases between. This CDR3 spans 13 amino acids. CDR1 and CDR2 from the germline V gene are SEHNR and FQNEAQ (reference sequence). The CDR3 DNA follows: TGTGCCAGCAGCCCGGTAGGCGCCTACGAGCAGTACTTC. Residues: CASSPVGAYEQYF.

This clonotype appeared many times. The J gene is TRBJ1-1, the V gene TRBV28, with TRBD1 matching over 7 bases. Germline CDR1 reads MDHEN; CDR2 reads SYDVKM. Trimming at V came to 4 bases and at J to 11 bases, leaving 4 bases not matched to a gene. The CDR3 has 11 residues. CDR3 region: CASSSTGQAFF. The CDR3 DNA reads TGTGCCAGCAGTTCGACAGGGCAGGCTTTCTTT.

This clonotype came up many times. The J gene is TRBJ2-7, the V gene TRBV20-1; D perhaps matches TRBD1 (6 bases). V lost 3 bases, J lost 0 bases, and 9 bases lay in between. The germline gives CDR1 DFQATT, CDR2 SNEGSKA (reference sequence). The length of the CDR3 is 13 residues. The CDR3 is CSARADSSYEQYF. DNA for the CDR3: TGCAGTGCTAGGGCGGACAGCTCCTACGAGCAGTACTTC.

This clonotype was recorded many times. The chain employs TRBV11-2 and TRBJ2-2; D may be TRBD2 (5 bases). Germline lookup yields CDR1 SGHAT and CDR2 FQNNGV. V was shortened by 8 bases and J by 2 bases, with 18 bases between the two germline ends. This CDR3 has 16 amino acids. For the CDR3, the DNA is TGTGCCAGCGGAAACCCTGAGGGCACTAACACCGGGGAGCTGTTTTTT. Its protein is CASGNPEGTNTGELFF.

This clonotype showed up many times. The J gene is TRBJ2-7, the V gene TRBV6-1; TRBD2 might be the D (5 bases). From germline, CDR1 is MNHNS and CDR2 SASEGT. The CDR3 is made up of 13 amino acids. Trimming shortened V by 6 bases and J by 3 bases, and 12 bases separated the two germline ends. The CDR3 loop reads CASSAGSLYEQYF. The CDR3 DNA reads as TGTGCCAGCAGCGCGGGTTCTCTCTACGAGCAGTACTTC.

The CDR3, as DNA: TGCAGTGCTATAGACCCGGGACGCCCCTTGAACACTGAAGCTTTCTTT. It translates to CSAIDPGRPLNTEAFF. The chain employs TRBV20-1 and TRBJ1-1, with D maybe TRBD1 (5 bases). Trimming stripped 4 bases from V and 0 bases from J, with 18 bases between. Germline loops: CDR1 DFQATT, CDR2 SNEGSKA (reference sequence). The CDR3 has 16 residues.

The sample holds many counts of this clonotype. The rearrangement links TRBV10-1 to TRBJ1-1; possibly TRBD1 for D (6 bases). Germline V gene sequence: CDR1 WNHNN, CDR2 SYGVQD (reference sequence). There are 16 residues in the CDR3. Trimming took 4 bases from V and 0 from J, leaving 15 bases between them. The CDR3: CASSAGAARMNTEAFF. The CDR3, as DNA: TGCGCCAGCAGTGCAGGGGCGGCTAGGATGAACACTGAAGCTTTCTTT.